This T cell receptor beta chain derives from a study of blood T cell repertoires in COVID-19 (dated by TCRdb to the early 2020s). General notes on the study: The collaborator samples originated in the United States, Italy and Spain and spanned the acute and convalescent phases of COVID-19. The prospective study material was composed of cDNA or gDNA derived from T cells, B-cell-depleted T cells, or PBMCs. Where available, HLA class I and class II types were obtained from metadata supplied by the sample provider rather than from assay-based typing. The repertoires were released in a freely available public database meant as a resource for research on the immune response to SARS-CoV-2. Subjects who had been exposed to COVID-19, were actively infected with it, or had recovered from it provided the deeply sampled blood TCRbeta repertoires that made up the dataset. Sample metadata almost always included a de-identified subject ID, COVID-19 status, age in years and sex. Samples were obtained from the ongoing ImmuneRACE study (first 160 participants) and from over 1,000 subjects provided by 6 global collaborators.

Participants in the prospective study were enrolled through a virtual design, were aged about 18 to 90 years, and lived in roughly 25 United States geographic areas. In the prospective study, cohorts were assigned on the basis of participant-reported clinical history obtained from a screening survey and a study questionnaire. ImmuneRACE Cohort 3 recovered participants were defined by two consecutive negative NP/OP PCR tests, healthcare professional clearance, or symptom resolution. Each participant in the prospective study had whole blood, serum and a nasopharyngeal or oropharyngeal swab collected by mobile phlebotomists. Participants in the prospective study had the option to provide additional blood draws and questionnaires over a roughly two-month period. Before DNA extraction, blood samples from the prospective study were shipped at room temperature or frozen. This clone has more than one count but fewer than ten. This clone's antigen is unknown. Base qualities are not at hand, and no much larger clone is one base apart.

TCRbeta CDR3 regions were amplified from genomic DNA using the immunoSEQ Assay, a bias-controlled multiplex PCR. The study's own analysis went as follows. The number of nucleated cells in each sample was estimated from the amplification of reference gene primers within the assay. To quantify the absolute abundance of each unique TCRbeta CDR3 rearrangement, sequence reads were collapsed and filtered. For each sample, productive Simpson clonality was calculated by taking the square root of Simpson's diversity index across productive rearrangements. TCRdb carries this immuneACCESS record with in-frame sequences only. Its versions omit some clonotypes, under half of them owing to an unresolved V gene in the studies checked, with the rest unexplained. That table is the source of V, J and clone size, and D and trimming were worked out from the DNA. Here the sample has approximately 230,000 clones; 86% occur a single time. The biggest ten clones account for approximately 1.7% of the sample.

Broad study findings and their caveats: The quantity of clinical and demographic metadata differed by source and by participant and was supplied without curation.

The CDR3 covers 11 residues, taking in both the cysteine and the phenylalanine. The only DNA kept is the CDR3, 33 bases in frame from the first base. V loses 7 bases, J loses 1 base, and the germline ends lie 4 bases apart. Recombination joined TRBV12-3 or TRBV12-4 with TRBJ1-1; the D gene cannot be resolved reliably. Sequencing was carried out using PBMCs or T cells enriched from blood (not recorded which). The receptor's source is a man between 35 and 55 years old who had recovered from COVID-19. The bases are TGTGCCAGCACCCGGAACACTGAAGCTTTCTTT. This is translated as CASTRNTEAFF.